Following are 25 T cell receptor beta chains from one sample sequenced in a study of cytomegalovirus exposure and HLA in healthy donors (dated by TCRdb to about 2017). The library was built by means of the immunoSEQ multiplex PCR assay. A mixture of 60 forward primers for TCR Vbeta segments and 13 reverse primers for TCR Jbeta segments was used in the multiplex PCR. TCRdb obtained this table from immuneACCESS and retained in-frame rearrangements with V and J assigned. These tables miss some clones; where compared with another copy, unresolved V genes account for less than half of the shortfall, and the remainder is unexplained. The sample table includes about 90,000 clones. The ten largest clones add up to 3.4% of the sample. The sample taken for sequencing was PBMCs. The receptors were gathered from a woman between 25 and 40 years old in good health and CMV-seronegative.

The chain couples TRBV5-4 to TRBJ2-3; 12 nucleotides line up with TRBD2. CDR3 length: 16 residues. CDR1 and CDR2 (germline): SGHNT, YYREEE (reference sequence). The J segment lost 2 bases and the V segment lost 2 bases, leaving 3 bases of the junction unmatched. CDR3 coding DNA: TGTGCCAGCAGCTTTCGGACTAGCGGGAACACAGATACGCAGTATTTT. As protein: CASSFRTSGNTDTQYF.

The V call is TRBV11-2, the J call TRBJ1-2, with D maybe TRBD1 (6 bases). The CDR3 consists of 17 residues. Trimming removed 4 bases at V and 2 bases at J, with 20 bases between. CDR1 is SGHAT and CDR2 is FQNNGV in the germline V gene. CDR3 in amino acids: CASSSTSDRPANYGYTF. CDR3 nucleotide sequence: TGTGCCAGCAGCTCCACCTCGGACAGACCGGCGAACTATGGCTACACCTTC.

The gene calls are TRBV10-1 and TRBJ2-7; TRBD1 matches at 7 bases. The CDR3 length is 12 residues. Per germline, CDR1 WNHNN and CDR2 SYGVQD (reference sequence). V lost 4 bases and J lost 4; bases outside the gene matches: 1. The CDR3 protein is CASSAQGYEQYF. CDR3 nucleotide sequence: TGCGCCAGCAGTGCACAGGGGTACGAGCAGTACTTC.

V is TRBV12-5 and J is TRBJ2-1, with a tentative D call TRBD1 (6 bases). V lost 9 bases and J lost 8, with 23 bases in between. There are 15 residues in the CDR3. Per the germline V gene, CDR1 is LGHNT and CDR2 is FRNRAP. CDR3 nucleotides: TGTGCTAGAGAAAGGGCCCTGCTCAGGGGCGATGAGCAGTTCTTC. It encodes CARERALLRGDEQFF.

The rearrangement joins TRBV7-8 to TRBJ2-5; 13 bases agree with TRBD2. This CDR3 is built from 15 residues. Per germline, CDR1 SGHVS and CDR2 FQNEAQ. The J segment lost 6 bases and the V segment lost 3 bases, leaving 4 bases of the junction unmatched. The DNA of the CDR3 is TGTGCCAGCAGCTTTGGGACTAGCGGGGAACAGACCCAGTACTTC. It is translated as CASSFGTSGEQTQYF.

This sequence joins TRBV18 and TRBJ2-7; TRBD2 agrees at 8 bases. CDR3 length: 15 amino acids. The V gene's germline CDR1 is KGHSH and CDR2 LQKENI. Trimming removed 6 bases from V and 2 bases from J; junction bases left unmatched: 9. CDR3 DNA sequence: TGTGCCAGCTCTCAGGGCGGGGGGAACACCTACGAGCAGTACTTC. Its protein is CASSQGGGNTYEQYF.

J is TRBJ2-2 and V is TRBV5-6; D might be TRBD1 (5 bases). Per the germline V gene, CDR1 is SGHDT and CDR2 is YYEEEE. V was clipped by 1 base and J by 0 bases, with 19 bases between them. This CDR3 is 19 amino acids long. DNA of the CDR3: TGTGCCAGCAGCTTGTTTTATTCCCGGGCAGGGTCGAACACCGGGGAGCTGTTTTTT. Protein: CASSLFYSRAGSNTGELFF.

V is TRBV7-2 and J is TRBJ2-7, with 10 bases identical to TRBD2. The CDR3 totals 15 residues. V was pared by 3 bases and J by 6 bases, with 8 bases of the junction left unmatched. CDR1 and CDR2 from the germline V gene are SGHTA and FQGNSA. CDR3 protein: CASSFGSLAGIEQYF. For the CDR3, the DNA is TGTGCCAGCAGCTTTGGCTCACTAGCGGGAATCGAGCAGTACTTC.

CDR3 sequence reads: CASSLDSEAGRYGYTF. In nucleotides, the CDR3 is TGTGCCAGCAGCTTAGATAGTGAGGCAGGGCGCTATGGCTACACCTTC. The chain couples TRBV7-2 to TRBJ1-2; D might be TRBD1 (5 bases). CDR1 is SGHTA and CDR2 is FQGNSA in the germline V gene. The V end was cut by 1 base, the J end by 4 bases, with 16 bases between. This CDR3 is 16 amino acids long.

Regarding this clone: The junction departs from germline at one end; a sequencing error may be responsible. This chain connects TRBV4-2 to TRBJ2-1; TRBD1 matches at 11 bases. Germline CDR1 LGHNA, CDR2 YNFKEQ. This CDR3 has 17 residues. The CDR3 sequence is CASSQGYGQGARNEQFF. DNA of the CDR3: TGTGCCAGTAGCCAGGGGTACGGACAGGGGGCGCGAAATGAGCAGTTCTTC.

The chain carries TRBV28 and TRBJ2-5, with D tentatively TRBD2 (7 bases). V lost 3 bases to trimming and J lost 0 bases, with 20 bases between them. In germline, CDR1 is MDHEN, CDR2 SYDVKM. This CDR3 has 18 residues. The CDR3 sequence: CASSFSLAKGGYQETQYF. The CDR3 DNA follows: TGTGCCAGCAGTTTCAGCCTAGCGAAGGGGGGGTACCAAGAGACCCAGTACTTC.

The rearrangement joins TRBV6-5 to TRBJ2-1, with 13 nucleotides matching TRBD2. The germline CDR1 and CDR2 sequences are MNHEY and SVGAGI. This CDR3 has 15 residues. V shed 6 bases and J 7 bases; nucleotides not matched to a gene: 6. CDR3 DNA sequence: TGTGCCAGCAGATGGACTAGCGGGAGTAGGAATGAGCAGTTCTTC. Translating gives CASRWTSGSRNEQFF.

This chain uses TRBV7-2 with TRBJ1-3, with D maybe TRBD1 (5 bases). V gave up 0 bases and J gave up 3 bases, with 6 bases separating them. CDR3 length: 14 residues. The germline gives CDR1 SGHTA, CDR2 FQGNSA. The CDR3 coding sequence is TGTGCCAGCAGCTTAGCCAGGGTTGGAAACACCATATATTTT. The encoded protein is CASSLARVGNTIYF. The full variable domain, completed using reference TRBV7-2 and TRBJ1-3, is GAGVSQSPSNKVTEKGKDVELRCDPISGHTALYWYRQSLGQGLEFLIYFQGNSAPDKSGLPSDRFSAERTGGSVSTLTIQRTQQEDSAVYLCASSLARVGNTIYFGEGSWLTVV.

This chain joins TRBV9 and TRBJ2-3; 10 bases map to TRBD1. The CDR3 contains 16 residues. CDR1 is SGDLS and CDR2 is YYNGEE in the germline V gene. Germline trimming cut 4 bases from V and 0 bases from J; bases unmatched to any gene: 5. CDR3 sequence: CASSTRDRGSTDTQYF. The DNA for the CDR3 is TGTGCCAGCAGCACCCGGGACAGGGGTAGCACAGATACGCAGTATTTT.

The V gene is TRBV7-6, the J gene TRBJ2-5; 9 nucleotides line up with TRBD1. The V and J ends lost 1 base and 5 bases, in that order; junction bases with no gene match: 8. The CDR3 length is 16 residues. Germline V gene lookup returns CDR1 SGHVS and CDR2 FNYEAQ. Here the CDR3 DNA reads TGTGCCAGCAGCTTAGTGGGCACAGGGGGCATCGAGACCCAGTACTTC. As protein: CASSLVGTGGIETQYF.

The genes are TRBV5-4 and TRBJ1-2; no reliable D call. CDR3 size: 15 residues. The germline gives CDR1 SGHNT, CDR2 YYREEE (reference sequence). The V and J ends lost 0 bases and 1 base respectively, with 10 bases between them. The CDR3 loop is CASSLDGQVNYGYTF. The DNA of the CDR3 is TGTGCCAGCAGCTTGGATGGGCAAGTTAACTATGGCTACACCTTC.

The rearrangement uses TRBV6-5 and TRBJ2-5; 11 positions match TRBD2. The CDR3 length is 15 residues. Germline V lookup: CDR1 MNHEY, CDR2 SVGAGI. The V and J ends lost 2 bases and 5 bases, in that order; junction bases with no gene match: 4. This CDR3 is CASSYDSGGAETQYF. CDR3 nucleotides: TGTGCCAGCAGTTACGATAGCGGGGGGGCGGAGACCCAGTACTTC.

The gene calls are TRBV9 and TRBJ1-1, with D maybe TRBD1 (6 bases). The CDR3 is made up of 16 amino acids. Per germline, CDR1 SGDLS and CDR2 YYNGEE. The V end was cut by 0 bases, the J end by 1 base, with 13 bases between. As DNA, the CDR3 is TGTGCCAGCAGCGTAGATACAGGGTTTGGGAACACTGAAGCTTTCTTT. Translating gives CASSVDTGFGNTEAFF.

This chain's CDR3 is CASSSLLGGRAIDEQFF. The CDR3 DNA reads as TGCGCCAGCAGCTCCCTACTGGGCGGGAGGGCCATCGATGAGCAGTTCTTC. The rearrangement links TRBV5-1 to TRBJ2-1; TRBD2 agrees at 9 bases. Germline V gives CDR1 SGHRS, CDR2 YFSETQ. The CDR3 totals 17 residues. V shed 3 bases and J 8 bases; nucleotides not matched to a gene: 15.

The chain couples TRBV28 to TRBJ2-7, with TRBD1 matching over 11 bases. The junction had 10 bases not matched to a gene; V was cut back by 8 bases and J by 4 bases. Germline loops: CDR1 MDHEN, CDR2 SYDVKM. There are 15 residues in the CDR3. CDR3 in amino acids: CASRNGGQGVYEQYF. The CDR3 DNA reads as TGTGCCAGCCGAAACGGGGGACAGGGGGTTTACGAGCAGTACTTC.

The chain carries TRBV19 and TRBJ1-5; D unresolved. The V gene's germline CDR1 is LNHDA and CDR2 SQIVND (reference sequence). The CDR3 contains 11 residues. The V gene lost 6 bases and the J gene lost 6 bases, with 6 bases spanning the gap. The CDR3 DNA sequence: TGTGCCAGTAGGGGAGGTCAGCCCCAGCATTTT. It specifies CASRGGQPQHF.

The rearrangement uses TRBV9 and TRBJ2-1; 9 nucleotides agree with TRBD2. The CDR3 totals 16 residues. Looked up from germline, CDR1 is SGDLS and CDR2 is YYNGEE. V was clipped by 4 bases and J by 0 bases; unmatched bases: 5. CDR3 in amino acids: CASSRTSAVSYNEQFF. The CDR3 coding sequence is TGTGCCAGCAGCCGGACTAGCGCCGTCTCCTACAATGAGCAGTTCTTC.

The chain joins TRBV6-5 to TRBJ2-7, with 7 bases lining up with TRBD1. From germline, CDR1 is MNHEY and CDR2 SVGAGI. V lost 2 bases to trimming and J lost 3 bases; unmatched junction nucleotides: 4. CDR3 length: 14 amino acids. The CDR3 loop reads CASSYTRDSYEQYF. The CDR3 DNA sequence: TGTGCCAGCAGTTACACCCGGGACAGCTACGAGCAGTACTTC.

This chain uses TRBV4-1 with TRBJ1-5; D is unresolved. Trimming took 1 base from V and 3 from J, leaving 7 bases between them. Germline V gene data show CDR1 as MGHRA and CDR2 as YSYEKL. The length of the CDR3 is 14 residues. The CDR3 spells CASSQGQINQPQHF. In nucleotides, the CDR3 is TGCGCCAGCAGCCAAGGGCAGATCAATCAGCCCCAGCATTTT.

The chain joins TRBV5-4 to TRBJ2-1, with 9 positions matching TRBD1. The CDR3 consists of 17 residues. Germline CDR1 reads SGHNT; CDR2 reads YYREEE (reference sequence). With 0 bases clipped from V and 4 bases from J, the junction kept 8 bases outside the gene matches. The CDR3 is CASSLGDRDPPYNEQFF. CDR3 coding DNA: TGTGCCAGCAGCTTGGGGGACAGGGATCCCCCTTACAATGAGCAGTTCTTC.